The following is a TCR beta chain sequence with its context. Its antigen is not known. Random hexamers were used to reverse transcribe an amount of about 0.5 to 1 ug RNA. TCRdb used MiXCR to reprocess the immunoSEQ multiplex PCR reads, holding one entry per CDR3 protein. The table includes approximately 270,000 distinct CDR3 sequences, 85% to 95% detected once. The CDR3 loop spans 13 amino acids. The V end lost 4 bases, the J end lost 1 base, and 11 bases lay between the germline ends. Germline V gives CDR1 DFQATT, CDR2 SNEGSKA (reference sequence). The data belong to a study of CD8 T cells in Susac syndrome. Study-wide points: As the study acknowledged, the number of individuals who were part of its TCR sequencing and HLA analysis was relatively small.

V is TRBV20-1 and J is TRBJ2-7, with D uncertain. The receptor was isolated from a human donor with multiple sclerosis. Sequencing was performed on CD4+ T cells from PBMCs. DNA of the CDR3: TGCAGTGCTACAGACGGGTTTTCCTACGAGCAGTACTTC. This gives the protein CSATDGFSYEQYF.